The present TCR beta chain was sequenced within a study of blood T cell repertoires in COVID-19 (dated by TCRdb to 2018 to 2021). With regard to the full study: The collaborator samples originated in the United States, Italy and Spain and spanned the acute and convalescent phases of COVID-19. The prospective study material was composed of cDNA or gDNA derived from T cells, B-cell-depleted T cells, or PBMCs. Deeply sampled blood TCRbeta repertoires from subjects exposed to, actively infected with, or recovered from COVID-19 were included in the dataset. The repertoires were made available in a free public database intended to serve as a resource for research on the immune response to SARS-CoV-2. The samples were drawn from two sources: the first 160 participants of the ongoing ImmuneRACE study, and about 1,300 subjects contributed by 6 global collaborators. Sample metadata almost always included a de-identified subject ID, COVID-19 status, age in years and sex. Where HLA class I and class II types were available, the types were taken from metadata supplied by the sample provider, not from assay-based typing.

The table lists this clone with a few counts. There is no known antigen for this receptor. Base qualities are not at hand, and no much larger clone is one base apart. The V and J ends are trimmed by 4 bases and 5 bases, leaving 9 bases between them. The CDR3 covers 13 residues, taking in both the cysteine and the phenylalanine. Kept here is only the CDR3 DNA, which spans 39 bases and is read in frame from base 1. The CDR1 and CDR2 encoded by the germline V gene (reference sequence) are LNHDA and SQIVND. Participants in the prospective study were enrolled through a virtual design, were aged roughly 18 to 95 years, and lived in 20 to 30 United States geographic areas. In the prospective study, participants were assigned to cohorts based on the clinical history participants reported in a screening survey and a study questionnaire. Exposed participants had been in contact with someone with a PCR-confirmed or clinician-diagnosed COVID-19 case within 2 weeks of study entry. In the prospective study, whole blood, serum and a nasopharyngeal or oropharyngeal swab were collected from each participant by mobile phlebotomists. Over a roughly 2-month period, participants in the prospective study had the option of providing additional blood draws and questionnaires. Before DNA extraction, blood samples from the prospective study were shipped at room temperature or frozen.

What the study reported, not specific to this receptor: How much clinical and demographic metadata was included differed by source and by participant, and the metadata was provided uncurated.

The immunoSEQ Assay, a bias-controlled multiplex PCR, was used to amplify TCRbeta CDR3 regions from genomic DNA. For the original study's pipeline: Nucleated cell counts per sample were estimated from amplification of reference gene primers within the assay. To quantify the absolute abundance of each unique TCRbeta CDR3 rearrangement, sequence reads were collapsed and filtered. For each sample, productive Simpson clonality was calculated as the square root of Simpson's diversity index across productive rearrangements. Imported from immuneACCESS, the table was reduced by TCRdb to in-frame sequences with V and J called. These copies leave out some clones; in studies compared against another copy, an unresolved V gene accounts for under half, and the cause of the remainder is not known. The D gene and trimming were derived from the DNA, and the V and J assignments and clone size from that table. The sample table shows about 64,000 clones, and roughly two thirds are seen once. The ten largest clonotypes hold about half of the sample.

The rearranged chain carries TRBV19 and TRBJ2-1, with the D gene call left open. The specimen was PBMCs or T cells enriched from blood (not recorded which). The sequence came from a woman aged 60-70 years who had been exposed to COVID-19. The bases read TGTGCCAGTAGTACTAGACGTAACAATGAGCAGTTCTTC. Translated, it gives CASSTRRNNEQFF.